This TCR beta chain appears in the sequencing data of a study of OX40 agonist ivuxolimab in advanced cancers. Study-wide context: Ivuxolimab was a fully human IgG2 agonistic monoclonal antibody targeting the costimulatory receptor OX40 (CD134). Partial responses were achieved by three dose-escalation patients, of whom one had hepatocellular carcinoma and two had cutaneous melanoma. Of the approximately 54 patients in dose escalation, around 19 had hepatocellular carcinoma, about 15 had melanoma, 9 had renal cell carcinoma and 9 had head and neck cancer. The paper reports the monotherapy dose-escalation portion (N of about 52 patients) of the phase I ivuxolimab trial. The dose-escalation cohort was almost 85% male with a mean age of roughly 60 years, ranging from 23 to 79. Prior anti-PD-1, anti-PD-L1 or anti-CTLA-4 therapy was permitted, and 30% to 50% of dose-escalation patients had received checkpoint inhibitors. The purpose of peripheral TCRbeta sequencing was to test whether ivuxolimab changed TCR sequence diversity and led to clonal T-cell expansion. Intravenous ivuxolimab was administered to patients every 2 weeks at six dose levels: 0.01, 0.1, 0.3, 1.5, 3 and 10 mg/kg.

Findings and caveats that apply to the study as a whole: At doses of 0.1 to 3.0 mg/kg, clonal expansion of both CD4+ and CD8+ T cells in blood was seen between baseline and week 6. In partial responders in the 0.1-3.0 mg/kg groups, normalized peripheral clonal expansion was found to be among the lowest, especially among CD8+ T cells. After ivuxolimab, expanded clones were on average more numerous among CD8+ T cells than among CD4+ T cells. Low levels of normalized T-cell clonal expansion were also seen in some patients who did not respond. The antigen specificity of the clonally expanded peripheral T cells was not determined.

The CDR3 holds 18 amino acids from the cysteine to the phenylalanine. The sequence is cut down to CDR3 DNA, 54 bases in frame from base 1. Trimming accounts for 5 bases at V and 5 bases at J, while the number of junction bases matched to no gene is 13. According to the germline V gene, CDR1 reads SGHVS and CDR2 reads FQNEAQ. Of note for this clone: The specificity of this receptor is unknown. No base quality information exists; no much larger clone differs at one position.

The trial excluded patients who had a history of autoimmune disease or were on systemic immunosuppression. Peripheral blood for TCR sequencing was collected from all dose cohorts at baseline, on cycle 4 day 1, and on cycle 7 day 1. The samples were taken from a phase I, first-in-human, multicenter, open-label dose-escalation trial of ivuxolimab. Adults with locally advanced or metastatic melanoma, renal cell, hepatocellular, or head and neck squamous cell carcinoma were enrolled in the trial. Before TCR sequencing, CD4+ T cells and CD8+ T cells were sorted from peripheral blood as separate populations. Genomic DNA was extracted from sorted cells for sequencing of the TCRbeta CDR3 region. The immunoSEQ Assay was used to sequence the TCRbeta CDR3 regions. Held by TCRdb, this immuneACCESS table contains in-frame sequences only and omits some clones. Under half of the omission traces to an unresolved V gene where checked; the cause of the rest is unknown. This sample gives 75,000 to 95,000 clones in total; roughly 90% of them show up just once. Jointly, the top ten make up 9% to 10% of the sample.

The sequence links TRBV7-8 to TRBJ2-3; TRBD2 matches 13 bases in the middle. The clonotype originates from an adult with an advanced solid tumor such as melanoma, head and neck, liver or kidney cancer. Sample: CD4+ or CD8+ T cells sorted from blood, taken in a trial of the OX40 agonist ivuxolimab. The nucleotide sequence reads as follows: TGTGCCAGCAGCCCCTACCCACTAGCGGGGGGGCCTAAAGATACGCAGTATTTT. Its amino acids are CASSPYPLAGGPKDTQYF.